These 10 T cell receptor beta chains originate from one sample sequenced in a study of cytomegalovirus exposure and HLA in healthy donors. The PCR had 60 Vbeta and 13 Jbeta primers. The assay was immunoSEQ multiplex PCR, and TCRdb's table has in-frame clones only and misses some. The sample holds over 90,000 clones, about 73% seen once. The source material was PBMCs. The origin of the receptors is a woman aged 50 to 60 in good health and CMV-seropositive.

This clone was observed once. The chain is built from TRBV5-6 and TRBJ1-5, with 9 bases lining up with TRBD1. Germline V CDR1 and CDR2: SGHDT, YYEEEE. Trimming removed 0 bases from V and 4 bases from J; junction bases left unmatched: 2. The CDR3 covers 15 residues. The CDR3 coding sequence is TGTGCCAGCAGCTTGGCGACAGGGGGGAATCAGCCCCAGCATTTT. It codes for CASSLATGGNQPQHF.

The table lists this clone with a few counts. This sample also contains other DNA sequences that code for the same CDR3. This chain links TRBV21-1 with TRBJ2-7; TRBD1 is taken as the D call from the table, unchecked against the DNA. TRBV21-1 represents a pseudogene. The CDR3 loop spans 16 amino acids. CDR3 sequence: CASSLHRQIRSYEQYF. The CDR3 nucleotides are TGTGCCAGCAGCTTACACAGGCAGATCCGCTCCTACGAGCAGTACTTC.

The V and J genes are TRBV27 and TRBJ2-1, with D possibly matching TRBD2 (6 bases). CDR3 size: 16 residues. V was trimmed by 6 bases and J by 1 base, leaving 16 bases between them. Per the germline V gene, CDR1 is MNHEY and CDR2 is SMNVEV (reference sequence). CDR3 coding DNA: TGTGCCAGCAGGGCTAATAGCGGACTTTCCTACAATGAGCAGTTCTTC. Protein: CASRANSGLSYNEQFF.

The genes are TRBV5-4 and TRBJ2-3, with TRBD2 matching over 14 bases. The ends lost 4 bases at V and 1 base at J; junction bases unmatched: 11. The CDR3 has 19 amino acids. Looked up from germline, CDR1 is SGHNT and CDR2 is YYREEE (reference sequence). In DNA form, the CDR3 reads TGTGCCAGCAGCCCGGGACTAGCGGGAGTTAGGCACCGCACAGATACGCAGTATTTT. It yields the protein CASSPGLAGVRHRTDTQYF.

This clone was recorded a few times. The CDR3 DNA follows: TGTGCCAGCAAACGGGGGTCGCGGCCGATTGAAGCTTTCTTT. It is translated as CASKRGSRPIEAFF. This rearrangement joins TRBV28 to TRBJ1-1; D might be TRBD1 (5 bases). Looked up from germline, CDR1 is MDHEN and CDR2 is SYDVKM. CDR3 size: 14 residues. Trimming removed 7 bases from V and 7 bases from J, with 19 bases in between. Looking up the rest from reference TRBV28 and TRBJ1-1 gives the full variable domain: DVKVTQSSRYLVKRTGEKVFLECVQDMDHENMFWYRQDPGLGLRLIYFSYDVKMKEKGDIPEGYSVSREKKERFSLILESASTNQTSMYLCASKRGSRPIEAFFGQGTRLTVV.

The chain employs TRBV7-2 and TRBJ2-7; a possible D gene is TRBD1 (5 bases). V gave up 6 bases and J gave up 5 bases, with 17 bases separating them. CDR3 length: 14 residues. Per germline, CDR1 SGHTA and CDR2 FQGNSA. CDR3 sequence: CASSADLGAHEQYF. CDR3 sequence (DNA): TGTGCCAGCAGTGCAGACCTAGGGGCCCACGAGCAGTACTTC.

This clone appeared a few times. This sequence joins TRBV10-1 and TRBJ1-5; D unresolved. The CDR3 consists of 14 residues. CDR1 and CDR2 from the germline V gene are WNHNN and SYGVQD (reference sequence). Trimming left V 9 bases short and J 0 bases short, with 12 bases between. Here the CDR3 DNA reads TGCGCCAGACCTGGTCGGTGTAGCAATCAGCCCCAGCATTTT. Translation: CARPGRCSNQPQHF.

CDR3 coding DNA: TGTGCCACCAGCCCCCATCCAGGGGGCACTGAAGCTTTCTTT. This sequence encodes CATSPHPGGTEAFF. V and J are TRBV15 and TRBJ1-1; the match to TRBD1 covers 7 bases. V lost 5 bases, J lost 4 bases, and 7 bases stayed unmatched. There are 14 residues in the CDR3. The germline V gene encodes CDR1 LNHNV and CDR2 YYDKDF (reference sequence).

The chain couples TRBV21-1 to TRBJ2-7; no DNA check was done on the table's D call, TRBD1. TRBV21-1 is assigned pseudogene status. The CDR3 totals 19 residues. The CDR3 DNA follows: TGTGCCAGCAGCAAAACCCAAAACCCAATCGGACAGGGTTGCTACGAGCAGTACTTC. It is translated as CASSKTQNPIGQGCYEQYF.

The chain has TRBV13 and TRBJ1-1, with D unresolved. V was pared by 5 bases and J by 0 bases, with 10 bases between. The CDR3 extends over 14 amino acids. Germline CDR1 and CDR2: PRHDT and FYEKMQ (reference sequence). This CDR3 reads CASSREEMNTEAFF. CDR3 DNA sequence: TGTGCCAGCAGCCGAGAAGAGATGAACACTGAAGCTTTCTTT.